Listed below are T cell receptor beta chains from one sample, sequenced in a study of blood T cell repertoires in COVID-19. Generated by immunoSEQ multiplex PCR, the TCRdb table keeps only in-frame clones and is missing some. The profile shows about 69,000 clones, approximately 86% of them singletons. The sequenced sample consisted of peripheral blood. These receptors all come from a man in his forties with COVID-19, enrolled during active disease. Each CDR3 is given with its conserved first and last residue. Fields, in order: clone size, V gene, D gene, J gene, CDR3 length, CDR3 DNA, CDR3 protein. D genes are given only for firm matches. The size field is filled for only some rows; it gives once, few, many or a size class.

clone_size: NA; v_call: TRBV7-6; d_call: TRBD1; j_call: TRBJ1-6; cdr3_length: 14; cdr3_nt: TGTGCCAGCAGCGCCAACGACAGGGGATTTTCCCTCCACTTT; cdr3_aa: CASSANDRGFSLHF
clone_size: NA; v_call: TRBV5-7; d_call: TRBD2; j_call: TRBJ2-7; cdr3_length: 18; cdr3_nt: TGTGCCAGCAGCCCCACTAGCGGGGGGGCTCCTGGTGGGTACGAGCAGTACTTC; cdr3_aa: CASSPTSGGAPGGYEQYF
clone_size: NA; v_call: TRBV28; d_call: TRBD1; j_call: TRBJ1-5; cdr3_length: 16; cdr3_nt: TGTGCCAGCAGTTCACCACAGGGGGGGATTGATCAGCCCCAGCATTTT; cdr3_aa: CASSSPQGGIDQPQHF
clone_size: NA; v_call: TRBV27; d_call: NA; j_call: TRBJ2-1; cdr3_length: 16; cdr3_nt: TGTGCCAGCAGTTTATTGGTGCAGGCGTCCTACAATGAGCAGTTCTTC; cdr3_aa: CASSLLVQASYNEQFF
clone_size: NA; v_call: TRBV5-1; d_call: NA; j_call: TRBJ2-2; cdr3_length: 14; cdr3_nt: TGCGCCAGCAGCTACGGACAGACTGCCGGGGAGCTGTTTTTT; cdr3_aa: CASSYGQTAGELFF
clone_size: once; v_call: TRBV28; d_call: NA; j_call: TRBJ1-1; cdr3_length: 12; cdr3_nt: TGTGCCGCGACAGGTACTAACACTGAAGCTTTCTTT; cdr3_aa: CAATGTNTEAFF
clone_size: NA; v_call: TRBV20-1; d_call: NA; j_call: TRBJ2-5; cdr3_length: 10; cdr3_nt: TGCAGTGCTATACAAGAGACCCAGTACTTC; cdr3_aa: CSAIQETQYF
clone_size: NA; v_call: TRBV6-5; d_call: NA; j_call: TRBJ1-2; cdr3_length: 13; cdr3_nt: TGTGCCAGCCAGGGGAGTCTATTGGGTGGCTACACCTTC; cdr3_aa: CASQGSLLGGYTF
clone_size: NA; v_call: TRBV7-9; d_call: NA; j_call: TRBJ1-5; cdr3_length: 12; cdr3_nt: TGTGCCAGCAGCTATCAGGTGCAGCCCCAGCATTTT; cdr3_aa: CASSYQVQPQHF
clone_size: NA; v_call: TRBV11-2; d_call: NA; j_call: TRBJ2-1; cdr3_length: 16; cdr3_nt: TGTGCCAGCAGCTTCATAGGTATAGCATCCTACAATGAGCAGTTCTTC; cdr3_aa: CASSFIGIASYNEQFF
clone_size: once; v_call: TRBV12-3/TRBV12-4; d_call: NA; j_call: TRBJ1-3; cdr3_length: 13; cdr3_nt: TGTGCCAGCAGTTTGCCCTACGGTAACACCATATATTTT; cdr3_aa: CASSLPYGNTIYF
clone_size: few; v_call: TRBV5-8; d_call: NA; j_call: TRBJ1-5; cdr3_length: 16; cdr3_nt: TGTGCCAGCAGCGCGAATTGGGGGCGCAATGATCAGCCCCAGCATTTT; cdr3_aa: CASSANWGRNDQPQHF
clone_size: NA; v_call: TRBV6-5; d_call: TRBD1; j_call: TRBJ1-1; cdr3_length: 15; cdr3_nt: TGTGCCAGCAGTTATCAACAGGGGGCGCGCACTGAAGCTTTCTTT; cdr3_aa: CASSYQQGARTEAFF
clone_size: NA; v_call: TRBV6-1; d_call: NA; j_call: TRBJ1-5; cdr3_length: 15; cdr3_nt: TGTGCCAGCAGTGAAGAGTGGGGCGCGGGACAGCCCCAGCATTTT; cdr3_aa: CASSEEWGAGQPQHF
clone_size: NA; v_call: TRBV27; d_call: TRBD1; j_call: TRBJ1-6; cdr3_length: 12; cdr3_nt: TGTCCCCGGGACAGGGGGTTTTCACCCCTCCACTTT; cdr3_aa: CPRDRGFSPLHF
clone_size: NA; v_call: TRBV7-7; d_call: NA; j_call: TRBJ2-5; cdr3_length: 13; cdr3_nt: TGTGCCAGCAGCGCACAACAGGCGGAGACCCAGTACTTC; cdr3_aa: CASSAQQAETQYF
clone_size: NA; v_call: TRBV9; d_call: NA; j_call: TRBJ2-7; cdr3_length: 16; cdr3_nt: TGTGCCAGCAGCGTAGAAGCACTACTCGGTCTGGACGAGCAGTACTTC; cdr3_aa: CASSVEALLGLDEQYF
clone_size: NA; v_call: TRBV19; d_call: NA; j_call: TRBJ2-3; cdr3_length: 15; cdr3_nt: TGTGCCAGTAGTCTTTCCAGGGTTGTGCTGGATACGCAGTATTTT; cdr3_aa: CASSLSRVVLDTQYF
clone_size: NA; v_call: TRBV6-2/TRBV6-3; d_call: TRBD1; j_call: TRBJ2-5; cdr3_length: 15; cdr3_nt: TGTGCCAGCAGACCTACCGGGACAGGGCAAGAGACCCAGTACTTC; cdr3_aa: CASRPTGTGQETQYF
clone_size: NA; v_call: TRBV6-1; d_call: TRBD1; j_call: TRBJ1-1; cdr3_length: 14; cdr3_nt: TGTGCCAGCAGTGAAGTCCCCGGGACAGCAGGAGCTTTCTTT; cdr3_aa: CASSEVPGTAGAFF
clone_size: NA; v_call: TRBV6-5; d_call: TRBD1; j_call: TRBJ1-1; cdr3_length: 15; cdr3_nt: TGTGCCAGCAGTTACGGGGGACAGGGGGGCACTGAAGCTTTCTTT; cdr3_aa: CASSYGGQGGTEAFF
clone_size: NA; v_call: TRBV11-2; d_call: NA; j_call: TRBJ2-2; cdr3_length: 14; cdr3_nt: TGTGCCAGCAGCAGGACAGCGAACACCGGGGAGCTGTTTTTT; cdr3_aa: CASSRTANTGELFF
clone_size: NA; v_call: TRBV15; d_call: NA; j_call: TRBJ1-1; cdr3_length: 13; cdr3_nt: TGTGCCACCAGCAGGACAGGGAACACTGAAGCTTTCTTT; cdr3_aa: CATSRTGNTEAFF
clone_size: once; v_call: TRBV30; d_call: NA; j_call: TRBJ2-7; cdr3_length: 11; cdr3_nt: TGTGCCTGGAGTCTCTCCTACGAGCAGTACTTC; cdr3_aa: CAWSLSYEQYF
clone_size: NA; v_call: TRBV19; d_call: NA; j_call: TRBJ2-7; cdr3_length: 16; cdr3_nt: TGTGCCAGCCCCCAAGTTGAAGTTTCGGGATCCTACGAGCAGTACTTC; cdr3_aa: CASPQVEVSGSYEQYF
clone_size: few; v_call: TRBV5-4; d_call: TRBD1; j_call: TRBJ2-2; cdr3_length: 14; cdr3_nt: TGTGCCAGCAGCTTGGGACAGGGGGTCGGGGAGCTGTTTTTT; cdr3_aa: CASSLGQGVGELFF
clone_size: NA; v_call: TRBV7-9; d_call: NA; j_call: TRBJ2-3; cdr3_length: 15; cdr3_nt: TGTGCCAGCAGCTTAGTTTGGGGGCTCCGAGATACGCAGTATTTT; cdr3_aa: CASSLVWGLRDTQYF
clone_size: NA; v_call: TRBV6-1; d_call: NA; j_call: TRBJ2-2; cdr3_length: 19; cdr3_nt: TGTGCCAGCAGTGAAGAAGTCGGGGTTAGAGGAAGGGTCGGCGGGGAGCTGTTTTTT; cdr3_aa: CASSEEVGVRGRVGGELFF
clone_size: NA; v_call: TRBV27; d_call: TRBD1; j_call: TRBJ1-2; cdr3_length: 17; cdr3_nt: TGTGCCAGCAGTCGGTTAGGGGGACAGGGGACTTACTATGGCTACACCTTC; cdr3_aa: CASSRLGGQGTYYGYTF
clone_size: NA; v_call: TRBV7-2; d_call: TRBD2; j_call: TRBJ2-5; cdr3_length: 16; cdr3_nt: TGTGCCAGCAGCTACGGGACTAGCGGGGGGGAAGAGACCCAGTACTTC; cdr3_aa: CASSYGTSGGEETQYF
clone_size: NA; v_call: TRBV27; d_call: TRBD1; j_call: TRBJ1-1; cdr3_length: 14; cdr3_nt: TGTGCCAGCTCGACAGGGGGCGGTTTCACTGAAGCTTTCTTT; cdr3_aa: CASSTGGGFTEAFF
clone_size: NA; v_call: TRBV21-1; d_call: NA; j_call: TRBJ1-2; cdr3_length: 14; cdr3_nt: TGTGCCAGCAGCAAGGGCAGGTTCAACTATGGCTACACCTTC; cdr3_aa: CASSKGRFNYGYTF
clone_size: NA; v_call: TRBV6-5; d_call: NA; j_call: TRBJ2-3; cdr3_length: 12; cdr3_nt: TGTGCCAGCAGACCTAATGCAGATACGCAGTATTTT; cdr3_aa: CASRPNADTQYF
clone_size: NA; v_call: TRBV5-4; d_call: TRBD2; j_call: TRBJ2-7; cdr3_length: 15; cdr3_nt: TGTGCCAGCAGCGGAGGGGTTCTAGCGGGGACCGAGCAGTACTTC; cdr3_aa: CASSGGVLAGTEQYF
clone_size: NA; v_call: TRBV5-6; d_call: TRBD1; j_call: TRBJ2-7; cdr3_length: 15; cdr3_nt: TGTGCCAGCAACGCGGACAGGGCCCTAAATTACGAGCAGTACTTC; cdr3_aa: CASNADRALNYEQYF
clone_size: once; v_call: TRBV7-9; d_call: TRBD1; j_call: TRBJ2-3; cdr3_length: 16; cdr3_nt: TGTGCCAGCAGCTCCGGGACAGGACACGTTACAGATACGCAGTATTTT; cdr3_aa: CASSSGTGHVTDTQYF
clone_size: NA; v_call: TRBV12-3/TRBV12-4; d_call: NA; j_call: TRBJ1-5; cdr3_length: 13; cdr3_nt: TGTGCCAGCAGTTTAGGGGAGGTTCAGCCCCAGCATTTT; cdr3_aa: CASSLGEVQPQHF
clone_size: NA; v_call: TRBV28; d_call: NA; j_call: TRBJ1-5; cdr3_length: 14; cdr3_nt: TGTGCCAGCAGTTTAGGGCAGGGGTATCAGCCCCAGCATTTT; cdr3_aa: CASSLGQGYQPQHF
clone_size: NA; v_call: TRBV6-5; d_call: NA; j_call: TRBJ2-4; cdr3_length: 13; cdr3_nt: TGTGCCAGCAGCCAGGGAGGCAAAAACATTCAGTACTTC; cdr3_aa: CASSQGGKNIQYF
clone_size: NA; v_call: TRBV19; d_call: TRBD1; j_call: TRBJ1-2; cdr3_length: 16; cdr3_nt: TGTGCCAGTAGAACACCAGAGCCCGGGACAGGCTATGGCTACACCTTC; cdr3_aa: CASRTPEPGTGYGYTF
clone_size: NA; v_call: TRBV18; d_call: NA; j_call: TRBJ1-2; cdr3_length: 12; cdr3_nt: TGTGCCAGCTCACCAGACAGCTATGGCTACACCTTC; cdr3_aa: CASSPDSYGYTF